Following are 11 T cell receptor beta chains from one sample sequenced in a study of brain T cells in children with intractable seizures. This sample's time point: blood from clinic visit 5 months post-surgery; TSC patient then seizure free. The table came from immunoSEQ multiplex PCR; TCRdb's copy has only in-frame clones and leaves some out. The repertoire holds about 320,000 clones, with roughly 92% as singletons. Here the sequenced sample was peripheral blood, taken 4 to 5 months after surgery. The receptors derive from a boy less than two years old with tuberous sclerosis and intractable seizures.

The CDR3 nucleotides are TGTGCCAGCAGCTGGACTGGTGGGGTATGGTATGAGCAGTTCTTC. As protein: CASSWTGGVWYEQFF. The chain recombines TRBV11-3 with TRBJ2-1, with D maybe TRBD2 (5 bases). Germline lookup yields CDR1 SGHNT and CDR2 YENEEA. V lost 4 bases and J lost 8, with 18 bases in between. The CDR3 contains 15 residues.

This clone has only a few counts. This chain uses TRBV7-2 with TRBJ1-5; 9 bases map to TRBD1. This CDR3 has 15 residues. Germline trimming cut 6 bases from V and 6 bases from J; bases unmatched to any gene: 9. The germline V gene encodes CDR1 SGHTA and CDR2 FQGNSA. The chain's CDR3 is CASSHGQGFFQPQHF. CDR3 sequence (DNA): TGTGCCAGCAGTCACGGACAGGGGTTTTTTCAGCCCCAGCATTTT. The full variable domain, its missing parts supplied by reference TRBV7-2 and TRBJ1-5, is GAGVSQSPSNKVTEKGKDVELRCDPISGHTALYWYRQSLGQGLEFLIYFQGNSAPDKSGLPSDRFSAERTGGSVSTLTIQRTQQEDSAVYLCASSHGQGFFQPQHFGDGTRLSIL.

V usage is TRBV3-1 (or the pseudogene TRBV3-2) and J usage is TRBJ2-5; no reliable D call. V gave up 1 base and J gave up 5 bases, with 11 bases separating them. The germline CDR1 and CDR2 sequences are LGHDT and YNNKEL (reference sequence). The CDR3 is made up of 14 amino acids. This chain's CDR3 is CASSQGYSSETQYF. CDR3 sequence (DNA): TGTGCCAGCAGCCAAGGTTACAGTTCGGAGACCCAGTACTTC.

The V call is TRBV30, the J call TRBJ1-2; the match to TRBD1 covers 9 bases. The germline V gene encodes CDR1 GTSNPN and CDR2 SVGIG (reference sequence). The J segment lost 0 bases and the V segment lost 5 bases, leaving 4 bases of the junction unmatched. This CDR3 contains 14 residues. The CDR3 region is CAWGRDRANYGYTF. CDR3 coding DNA: TGTGCCTGGGGCCGGGACAGGGCTAACTATGGCTACACCTTC.

This chain joins TRBV18 and TRBJ2-3; 9 nucleotides line up with TRBD1. Looked up from germline, CDR1 is KGHSH and CDR2 is LQKENI. This CDR3 contains 15 residues. V shed 3 bases and J 2 bases; nucleotides not matched to a gene: 3. CDR3 bases: TGTGCCAGCTCACCGGGACAGGGAAACACAGATACGCAGTATTTT. Protein product: CASSPGQGNTDTQYF.

This clone was counted at least ten times. The rearrangement links TRBV10-3 to TRBJ1-3, with 9 bases aligning to TRBD1. The germline V gene encodes CDR1 ENHRY and CDR2 SYGVKD. The CDR3 has 15 amino acids. V was pared by 7 bases and J by 1 base, with 5 bases of the junction left unmatched. The CDR3, as DNA: TGTGCCATCACGACGACAGGGGGTTCTGGAAACACCATATATTTT. Its translation is CAITTTGGSGNTIYF.

The V gene is TRBV10-3, the J gene TRBJ2-7, with 13 bases matching TRBD2. Germline V lookup: CDR1 ENHRY, CDR2 SYGVKD. Trimming took 5 bases from V and 1 from J; bases not matched to a gene: 8. The CDR3 has 17 amino acids. This chain's CDR3 is CAISSGLAGSRSYEQYF. The CDR3 DNA follows: TGTGCCATCAGTTCGGGACTAGCGGGATCAAGGTCCTACGAGCAGTACTTC.

The genes are TRBV27 and TRBJ1-3; 7 bases map to TRBD1. The V segment lost 5 bases and the J segment 2 bases; nucleotides outside the gene matches: 9. CDR3 length: 16 residues. CDR1 is MNHEY, CDR2 SMNVEV, per germline (reference sequence). CDR3 bases: TGTGCCAGCAGTATAACCGGGACAGTCGCTGGAAACACCATATATTTT. Encoded protein: CASSITGTVAGNTIYF.

J is TRBJ2-7 and V is TRBV2; 7 nucleotides align to TRBD2. Germline assignment: CDR1 SNHLY and CDR2 FYNNEI. The CDR3 consists of 12 residues. The CDR3 coding sequence is TGTGCCAGCAGTGGGTTTGACGGGAGGATCGAGGTC. It encodes CASSGFDGRIEV.

The rearrangement joins TRBV2 to TRBJ2-5; the match to TRBD2 covers 11 bases. The CDR3 contains 15 residues. V was pared by 7 bases and J by 1 base, with 5 bases of the junction left unmatched. Germline CDR1 is SNHLY and CDR2 is FYNNEI. The CDR3 DNA is TGTGCCAGCAAAAGGGGACTAGCGGCCCAAGAGACCCAGTACTTC. Its translation is CASKRGLAAQETQYF.

This chain links TRBV6-5 with TRBJ2-1; D unresolved. With 3 bases removed from V and 15 bases from J, the gap between germline ends came to 12 bases. There are 11 residues in the CDR3. Germline V lookup: CDR1 MNHEY, CDR2 SVGAGI. CDR3 sequence: CASSYQARRFF. Here the CDR3 DNA reads TGTGCCAGCAGTTATCAGGCGCGCCGGTTCTTC.